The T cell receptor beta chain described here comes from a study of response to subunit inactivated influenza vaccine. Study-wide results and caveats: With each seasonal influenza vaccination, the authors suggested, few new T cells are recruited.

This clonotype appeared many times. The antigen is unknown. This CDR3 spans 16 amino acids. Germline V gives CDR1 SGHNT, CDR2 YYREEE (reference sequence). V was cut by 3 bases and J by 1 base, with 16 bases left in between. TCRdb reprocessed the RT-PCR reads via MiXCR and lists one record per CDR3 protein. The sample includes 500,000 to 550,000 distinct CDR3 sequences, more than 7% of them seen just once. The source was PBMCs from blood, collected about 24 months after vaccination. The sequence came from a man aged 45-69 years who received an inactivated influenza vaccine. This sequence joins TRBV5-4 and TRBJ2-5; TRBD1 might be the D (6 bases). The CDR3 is CASSSFRQDIQETQYF. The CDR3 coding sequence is TGTGCCAGCAGCTCCTTCAGACAGGACATCCAAGAGACCCAGTACTTC.